This T cell receptor beta chain originates from a study of T cell repertoires in cytomegalovirus infection. Study overall: CMV epitopes in the study were HLA-C-restricted (recently identified) and HLA-B-restricted (well studied). Public TCR beta signatures were indicative of both CMV infection and a matching HLA type.

Each CDR3 protein is one row after TCRdb ran MiXCR on the reads. The data show about 900,000 distinct CDR3 sequences, roughly 31% seen once. Points from the study as a whole: Clonotypes of TCR beta that were HLA-C-restricted and CMV-specific dominated the ex vivo response.

Turning to this clonotype: What it binds is not known.

Trimming at V came to 3 bases and at J to 7 bases, leaving 14 bases not matched to a gene. Germline CDR1 reads MNHEY; CDR2 reads SMNVEV (reference sequence). The CDR3 is made up of 16 amino acids. The chain recombines TRBV27 with TRBJ1-2; 7 bases map to TRBD1. The material sequenced was cultured CD8+ T cells from PBMCs, taken from culture after CMV antigen stimulation. This clonotype was sampled from a human donor in good health (CMV status not recorded). Some clones in this sample may be carry-over from other donors' samples. CDR3 residues: CASSFLPPGTDIGYTF. In nucleotides, the CDR3 is TGTGCCAGCAGTTTCCTACCCCCCGGGACAGATATTGGCTACACCTTC.